The 10 T cell receptor beta chains below all came from one sample that was sequenced in a study of radiation and T cells in renal cell carcinoma. Time point described: baseline pretreatment blood. As to treatment: 15 Gy SBRT to primary tumor, nephrectomy 4 weeks later. Profiled with immunoSEQ multiplex PCR; TCRdb holds only in-frame clones, not every one. The table shows 100,000 to 150,000 clones, with around 80% occurring only once. The sample in question was blood, obtained from a patient whose treatment included radiotherapy and nephrectomy. These receptors came from a woman aged 60-70 years with renal cell carcinoma.

This clone was seen only once. The V and J genes are TRBV27 and TRBJ1-5; D remains ambiguous. Between the trimmed V and J ends, which lost 10 bases and 9 bases, there was a span of 25 bases. Germline loops: CDR1 MNHEY, CDR2 SMNVEV (reference sequence). The CDR3 has 15 amino acids. CDR3 sequence: CATRPGEGARGPQHF. In DNA, the CDR3 is TGTGCCACAAGGCCCGGGGAGGGTGCCCGGGGGCCCCAGCATTTT.

The rearrangement uses TRBV6-6 and TRBJ1-5; maybe TRBD1 (6 bases). This CDR3 is built from 14 residues. From germline, CDR1 is MNHNY and CDR2 SVGAGI (reference sequence). The V gene lost 6 bases and the J gene lost 5 bases, with 14 bases spanning the gap. As DNA, the CDR3 is TGTGCCAGCAGGTTGGAAGGGGGTCATCAGCCCCAGCATTTT. This codes for CASRLEGGHQPQHF.

The chain links TRBV5-1 to TRBJ1-2; D is perhaps TRBD1 (6 bases). The ends were cut back, 0 bases at V and 3 bases at J, with 6 bases in the middle. Germline V CDR1 and CDR2: SGHRS, YFSETQ. The CDR3 runs 13 residues. The chain's CDR3 is CASSLGTDYGYTF. The CDR3 DNA follows: TGCGCCAGCAGCTTGGGGACAGACTATGGCTACACCTTC.

The CDR3 is CASSPSKSGYEKLFF. The CDR3 DNA sequence: TGTGCCAGCTCACCATCTAAATCGGGGTATGAAAAACTGTTTTTT. The rearrangement uses TRBV18 and TRBJ1-4; D uncertain. V lost 2 bases and J lost 6, with 13 bases in between. This CDR3 is built from 15 residues. Germline assignment: CDR1 KGHSH and CDR2 LQKENI.

This clone was counted only a few times. The rearrangement joins TRBV7-2 to TRBJ1-4; possible D gene TRBD1, 6 bases. From germline, CDR1 is SGHTA and CDR2 FQGNSA. V was pared by 5 bases and J by 8 bases, with 18 bases between. The CDR3 runs 15 residues. The CDR3 protein is CASSPNIARGEKLFF. In DNA, the CDR3 is TGTGCCAGCAGCCCCAATATTGCAAGGGGGGAAAAACTGTTTTTT. Using reference TRBV7-2 and TRBJ1-4 for the parts outside the CDR3, the full variable domain is GAGVSQSPSNKVTEKGKDVELRCDPISGHTALYWYRQSLGQGLEFLIYFQGNSAPDKSGLPSDRFSAERTGGSVSTLTIQRTQQEDSAVYLCASSPNIARGEKLFFGSGTQLSVL.

This chain links TRBV7-9 with TRBJ2-7; D is ambiguous. CDR1 is SEHNR, CDR2 FQNEAQ, per germline (reference sequence). V lost 6 bases and J lost 2, with 11 bases in between. The CDR3 length is 13 residues. The CDR3 reads CASRKGLTYEQYF. As DNA, the CDR3 is TGTGCCAGCAGGAAGGGCCTAACCTACGAGCAGTACTTC.

The rearrangement joins TRBV19 to TRBJ1-1; 8 bases agree with TRBD1. The length of the CDR3 is 12 residues. V dropped 4 bases and J dropped 11; count of bases not matched to a gene: 6. Germline V gives CDR1 LNHDA, CDR2 SQIVND (reference sequence). As DNA, the CDR3 is TGTGCCAGTAGTAGACTGACAGGGGCCGCTTTCTTT. It translates to CASSRLTGAAFF.

The genes are TRBV28 and TRBJ2-1, with D possibly being TRBD2 (6 bases). Deletions cut 3 bases from V and 7 bases from J, with 16 bases between. The CDR3 loop spans 15 amino acids. Germline V gene data show CDR1 as MDHEN and CDR2 as SYDVKM. CDR3 DNA: TGTGCCAGCAGTTTCGGGGGAGCAATAGTAAATGAGCAGTTCTTC. Encoded protein: CASSFGGAIVNEQFF.

The chain uses TRBV6-7 and TRBJ2-5; D remains ambiguous. TRBV6-7 is an ORF; its function is uncertain. The CDR3 is made up of 15 amino acids. The V end lost 0 bases, the J end lost 0 bases, and 8 bases lay between the germline ends. CDR3 sequence (DNA): TGTGCCAGCAGTTACTCAGGAGCGAACCAAGAGACCCAGTACTTC. This gives the protein CASSYSGANQETQYF.

This clone was observed a single time. The chain is built from TRBV19 and TRBJ2-2; 9 bases map to TRBD1. CDR1 LNHDA and CDR2 SQIVND come from the germline V gene (reference sequence). The CDR3 spans 16 residues. V lost 7 bases and J lost 6; bases outside the gene matches: 12. CDR3 amino acids: CASTRTGEVYAGELFF. The CDR3 region has the DNA TGTGCCAGTACCCGGACAGGGGAGGTATACGCCGGGGAGCTGTTTTTT.